The 24 T cell receptor beta chains listed next were all sequenced from one sample in a study of T-cell memory formation after mild COVID-19. TCRdb independently ran MiXCR on the 5' RACE reads; one entry per CDR3 protein. The data hold 400,000 to 500,000 distinct CDR3 sequences, with around 18% observed a single time. Sequencing used PBMCs or a T cell subset sorted from them (not recorded which). The receptors stem from an adult woman who had mild COVID-19 (a few samples of this study predate the infection). Cell type and time point are not known.

The V gene is TRBV7-9, the J gene TRBJ1-2; no firm D call. The V gene's germline CDR1 is SEHNR and CDR2 FQNEAQ (reference sequence). This CDR3 region has 14 residues. V shed 2 bases and J shed 3 bases, with 10 bases lying between them. CDR3 sequence reads: CASSLHGRDYGYTF. Written as DNA, the CDR3 is TGTGCCAGCAGCTTACATGGGCGGGACTATGGCTACACCTTC.

The gene calls are TRBV7-6 and TRBJ2-7; D tentatively fits TRBD1 or TRBD2 (6 bases each). The V gene lost 5 bases and the J gene lost 3 bases, with 11 bases spanning the gap. From germline, CDR1 is SGHVS and CDR2 FNYEAQ. The CDR3 runs 13 residues. CDR3 residues: CASSAGHLYEQYF. CDR3 coding DNA: TGTGCCAGCAGCGCGGGACACCTCTACGAGCAGTACTTC.

This clonotype was seen only a few times. Germline and junction disagree at one end, which may indicate a read error. V gene TRBV29-1 combines with J gene TRBJ2-7; D may be TRBD1 (5 bases). The CDR3 covers 12 residues. Germline V gene data show CDR1 as SQVTM and CDR2 as ANQGSEA. The CDR3 spells CSDETGSYEQYF. CDR3 DNA: TGCAGCGATGAAACAGGCTCCTACGAGCAGTACTTC.

V is TRBV7-9 and J is TRBJ2-2; D perhaps matches TRBD1 (6 bases). The V end was cut by 5 bases, the J end by 7 bases, with 8 bases between. In germline, CDR1 is SEHNR, CDR2 FQNEAQ (reference sequence). The CDR3 has 12 residues. The CDR3 nucleotides read TGTGCCAGCAGCCGACAGGACGGGGAGCTGTTTTTT. Its translation is CASSRQDGELFF.

This rearrangement joins TRBV27 to TRBJ2-1, with D possibly matching TRBD1 (6 bases). V was trimmed by 8 bases and J by 3 bases, leaving 17 bases between them. This CDR3 spans 15 amino acids. Germline CDR1 is MNHEY and CDR2 is SMNVEV (reference sequence). The CDR3 is CASPPSEQGYNEQFF. The CDR3 bases are TGTGCCAGCCCGCCTTCGGAACAGGGCTACAATGAGCAGTTCTTC.

This clonotype was counted only a few times. The chain joins TRBV12-3 or TRBV12-4 to TRBJ1-2; D is perhaps TRBD1 (5 bases). Trimming left V 6 bases short and J 8 bases short, with 19 bases between. This CDR3 is built from 14 residues. The chain's CDR3 is CASSQHRLPTGYTF. The DNA of the CDR3 is TGTGCCAGCAGCCAACACAGGCTCCCCACGGGCTACACCTTC.

V is TRBV6-5 and J is TRBJ2-2; D unresolved. This CDR3 has 11 amino acids. In germline, CDR1 is MNHEY, CDR2 SVGAGI. Deletions cut 6 bases from V and 5 bases from J, with 4 bases between. DNA of the CDR3: TGTGCCAGCAGGCATACCGGGGAGCTGTTTTTT. Amino acids: CASRHTGELFF.

This clonotype was seen a handful of times. The chain is built from TRBV20-1 and TRBJ2-1; maybe TRBD2 (6 bases). This CDR3 spans 14 amino acids. The V gene lost 5 bases and the J gene lost 3 bases, with 14 bases spanning the gap. Germline CDR1 reads DFQATT; CDR2 reads SNEGSKA (reference sequence). This CDR3 is CSASGLSNYNEQFF. As DNA, the CDR3 is TGCAGTGCTTCGGGACTTTCTAACTACAATGAGCAGTTCTTC.

The chain combines TRBV5-1 with TRBJ2-7; 9 nucleotides line up with TRBD2. The germline gives CDR1 SGHRS, CDR2 YFSETQ. The CDR3 spans 15 residues. V lost 5 bases, J lost 1 base, and 7 bases stayed unmatched. The DNA for the CDR3 is TGCGCCAGCAGATTAGCGGGGGATTCTTCCTACGAGCAGTACTTC. It specifies CASRLAGDSSYEQYF.

The genes are TRBV20-1 and TRBJ2-1; 7 bases agree with TRBD2. After removal of 0 bases from V and 7 bases from J, the junction contained 6 bases not matched to a gene. This CDR3 spans 14 amino acids. CDR1 and CDR2 (germline): DFQATT, SNEGSKA (reference sequence). Written as DNA, the CDR3 is TGCAGTGCTAGAGATGAAGCGGGATTGAATGAGCAGTTCTTC. It specifies CSARDEAGLNEQFF.

This clonotype turned up a few times. The V gene is TRBV15, the J gene TRBJ2-3; D is unresolved. Trimming took 8 bases from V and 4 from J, leaving 10 bases between them. Germline CDR1 reads LNHNV; CDR2 reads YYDKDF (reference sequence). This CDR3 comprises 12 residues. The CDR3 DNA reads TGTGCCACCTCCCGAAGGGCAGATACGCAGTATTTT. Its translation: CATSRRADTQYF.

The CDR3 sequence is CASSRGRPNEKLFF. Here the CDR3 DNA reads TGTGCCAGCTCACGGGGCAGGCCTAATGAAAAACTGTTTTTT. The chain uses TRBV18 and TRBJ1-4; D may be TRBD1 (5 bases). Trimming took 4 bases from V and 3 from J, leaving 9 bases between them. This CDR3 contains 14 residues. Germline lookup yields CDR1 KGHSH and CDR2 LQKENI. The complete variable domain, with remaining parts taken from reference TRBV18 and TRBJ1-4, reads NAGVMQNPRHLVRRRGQEARLRCSPMKGHSHVYWYRQLPEEGLKFMVYLQKENIIDESGMPKERFSAEFPKEGPSILRIQQVVRGDSAAYFCASSRGRPNEKLFFGSGTQLSVL.

This clonotype was detected many times. V usage is TRBV5-1 and J usage is TRBJ2-5; D not certain. Germline CDR1 is SGHRS and CDR2 is YFSETQ. The V end was cut by 7 bases, the J end by 4 bases, with 17 bases between. There are 14 residues in the CDR3. The chain's CDR3 is CASGLRLGRETQYF. CDR3 bases: TGCGCCAGCGGGCTCAGGCTTGGGCGAGAGACCCAGTACTTC.

The genes are TRBV7-3 and TRBJ1-1; weak D call: TRBD1 (6 bases). Germline lookup yields CDR1 SGHTA and CDR2 FQGTGA. This CDR3 contains 14 residues. Trimming shortened V by 1 base and J by 5 bases, and 11 bases separated the two germline ends. The CDR3 sequence is CASSLKGGSTEAFF. Written as DNA, the CDR3 is TGTGCCAGCAGCTTAAAAGGGGGAAGTACTGAAGCTTTCTTT.

Only a few counts were recorded for this clonotype. The rearrangement links TRBV7-8 to TRBJ1-2; tentatively, D is TRBD1 (6 bases). V was clipped by 0 bases and J by 3 bases, with 8 bases between them. Per the germline V gene, CDR1 is SGHVS and CDR2 is FQNEAQ. The CDR3 is made up of 14 amino acids. CDR3 bases: TGTGCCAGCAGCTTAGCGGAGGGGGACTATGGCTACACCTTC. The encoded protein is CASSLAEGDYGYTF.

J is TRBJ2-3 and V is TRBV4-3; no clear D. This CDR3 region has 15 residues. Deletions cut 4 bases from V and 6 bases from J, with 17 bases between. CDR1 and CDR2 from the germline V gene are LGHNA and YSLEER. The CDR3 bases are TGCGCCAGCAGCCCTCACCGGGCCCAGGCGGATACGCAGTATTTT. It yields the protein CASSPHRAQADTQYF.

V and J are TRBV20-1 and TRBJ1-1; D gene ambiguous. This CDR3 has 11 residues. From germline, CDR1 is DFQATT and CDR2 SNEGSKA (reference sequence). Between the trimmed V and J ends, which lost 3 bases and 5 bases, there was a span of 7 bases. CDR3 DNA sequence: TGCAGTGCTAGGGCGGGAACTGAAGCTTTCTTT. Encoded protein: CSARAGTEAFF.

This chain links TRBV7-2 with TRBJ2-1; 7 nucleotides match TRBD2. V lost 4 bases and J lost 3; bases outside the gene matches: 9. CDR1 is SGHTA, CDR2 FQGNSA, per germline. The CDR3 runs to 16 residues. As DNA, the CDR3 is TGTGCCAGCAGCTCTACGCTGGGACTACTCTACAATGAGCAGTTCTTC. This sequence encodes CASSSTLGLLYNEQFF. Combining the CDR3 with reference TRBV7-2 and TRBJ2-1 gives the whole variable domain GAGVSQSPSNKVTEKGKDVELRCDPISGHTALYWYRQSLGQGLEFLIYFQGNSAPDKSGLPSDRFSAERTGGSVSTLTIQRTQQEDSAVYLCASSSTLGLLYNEQFFGPGTRLTVL.

At least ten counts were recorded for this clonotype. Mismatch with germline at one junction end may stem from a read error. The V gene is TRBV9, the J gene TRBJ2-1; D is ambiguous. Germline CDR1 SGDLS, CDR2 YYNGEE. This CDR3 region has 14 residues. This CDR3 reads CASSVVPSHNEQFF. The CDR3 DNA sequence: TGTGCCAGCAGCGTAGTCCCCTCCCACAATGAGCAGTTCTTC.

There are a few counts of this clonotype. The gene calls are TRBV7-2 and TRBJ1-5; D is possibly TRBD1 (5 bases). CDR1 and CDR2 (germline): SGHTA, FQGNSA. The CDR3 extends over 16 amino acids. The V end was cut by 1 base, the J end by 0 bases, with 10 bases between. The CDR3 reads CASSLEAGYSNQPQHF. The DNA for the CDR3 is TGTGCCAGCAGCTTAGAGGCAGGGTATAGCAATCAGCCCCAGCATTTT.

This clonotype was counted a few times. V and J are TRBV6-6 and TRBJ1-2; D not resolved. Between the trimmed V and J ends, which lost 2 bases and 6 bases, there was a span of 4 bases. The CDR3 runs to 11 residues. CDR1 and CDR2 (germline): MNHNY, SVGAGI (reference sequence). For the CDR3, the DNA is TGTGCCAGCAGTTACAGGGATGGCTACACCTTC. Translating gives CASSYRDGYTF.

This clonotype was counted only a few times. The chain carries TRBV29-1 and TRBJ1-1, with D tentatively TRBD1 (6 bases). Trimming removed 3 bases at V and 3 bases at J, with 11 bases between. Germline V gene data show CDR1 as SQVTM and CDR2 as ANQGSEA. The CDR3 is 13 residues long. CDR3 residues: CSVEGQRYTEAFF. In nucleotides, the CDR3 is TGCAGCGTTGAGGGACAACGATACACTGAAGCTTTCTTT.

This clonotype was detected a few times. The chain employs TRBV7-6 and TRBJ2-7; D unresolved. The CDR3 is 15 amino acids. Trimming pared 5 bases from V and 5 bases from J, leaving 19 bases between. Germline loops: CDR1 SGHVS, CDR2 FNYEAQ. The CDR3 loop is CASSPGPQDRNEQYF. The CDR3 nucleotides are TGTGCCAGCAGCCCCGGACCCCAGGATAGGAACGAGCAGTACTTC. The full variable domain, completed using reference TRBV7-6 and TRBJ2-7, is GAGVSQSPRYKVTKRGQDVALRCDPISGHVSLYWYRQALGQGPEFLTYFNYEAQQDKSGLPNDRFSAERPEGSISTLTIQRTEQRDSAMYRCASSPGPQDRNEQYFGPGTRLTVT.

The V gene is TRBV29-1, the J gene TRBJ2-7, with D possibly matching TRBD1 (6 bases). The V end lost 6 bases, the J end lost 2 bases, and 14 bases lay between the germline ends. The CDR3 length is 13 residues. Germline V gene data show CDR1 as SQVTM and CDR2 as ANQGSEA. As DNA, the CDR3 is TGCAGCGTGGGACACGACGGTACCTACGAGCAGTACTTC. This translates into CSVGHDGTYEQYF.